This T cell receptor beta chain was found in a study of Tregs in tolerant kidney transplant recipients. The study's findings and limits: No direct test of biological reproducibility was done here.

The table lists this clone with a count of one. Its antigen is undetermined. Some clones are missing from TCRdb's copy, which holds only in-frame ones; the method was immunoSEQ multiplex PCR. The repertoire has some 100,000 clones, roughly nine tenths of them found once; the top ten carry approximately 0.6%. Germline values: CDR1 SGHNT, CDR2 YYREEE (reference sequence). Trimming cost V 2 bases and J 5 bases, with 8 bases left between them. The length of the CDR3 is 13 residues. CD4+CD25+CD127- Tregs, CD4+CD25- non-Tregs, CD4 and CD8 cells were sorted. The gene calls are TRBV5-4 and TRBJ1-5; no reliable D call. The sequencing input was CD4+ T cells from blood. This receptor was obtained from a human donor in good health. The CDR3 here is CASSFLGDQPQHF. The CDR3 region has the DNA TGTGCCAGCAGCTTCCTGGGAGATCAGCCCCAGCATTTT.